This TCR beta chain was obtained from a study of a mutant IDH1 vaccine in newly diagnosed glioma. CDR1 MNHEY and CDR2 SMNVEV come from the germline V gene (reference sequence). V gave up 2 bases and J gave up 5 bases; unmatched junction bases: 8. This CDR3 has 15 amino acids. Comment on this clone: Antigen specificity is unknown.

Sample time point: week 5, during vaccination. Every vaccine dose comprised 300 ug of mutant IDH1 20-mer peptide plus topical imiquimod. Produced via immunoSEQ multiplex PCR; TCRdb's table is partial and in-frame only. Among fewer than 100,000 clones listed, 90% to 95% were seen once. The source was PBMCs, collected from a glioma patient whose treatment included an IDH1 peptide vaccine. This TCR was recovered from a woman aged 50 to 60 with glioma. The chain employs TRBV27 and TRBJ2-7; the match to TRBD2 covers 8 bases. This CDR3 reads CASSLASGTRDEQYF. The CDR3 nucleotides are TGTGCCAGCAGTTTAGCTTCTGGGACTAGGGACGAGCAGTACTTC.